These 7 T cell receptor beta chains were all obtained from the same sample, sequenced in a study of human T cells and chemical hapten exposure (dated by TCRdb to the early 2020s). Library generation was performed with RACE. For sequencing, a NextSeq 500 was employed. The public sequencing data were trimmed at Q25 with fastp and processed into clonotypes with MiXCR by TCRdb, which kept only in-frame beta chains. Each entry is one CDR3 protein sequence, shown with its most common DNA and genes. This sample is represented by 200,000 to 300,000 distinct CDR3 sequences; over 8% of them were singletons. The biggest ten clones account for about 2.1% of the sample. The time point tag for this specimen amounts to: pre-sensitization, week 0. Explained via the paper, the treatment or condition label denotes: therapeutic diphenylcyclopropenone sensitization with weekly scalp DPC. The material was whole blood, obtained in connection with sensitization to the hapten diphenylcyclopropenone (DPC). These receptors all stem from a woman aged 40-49 years with alopecia areata. Some clones in this sample may be carry-over from other donors' samples.

This clonotype was detected a few times. This sequence joins TRBV12-3 or TRBV12-4 and TRBJ1-4; the D gene is possibly TRBD1 (6 bases). Trimming took 4 bases from V and 7 from J, leaving 16 bases between them. The CDR3 has 15 amino acids. The CDR3 nucleotides are TGTGCCAGCAGTTCCAATACAGGGTCGAGTGAAAAACTGTTTTTT. It codes for CASSSNTGSSEKLFF.

The table lists this clonotype with a few counts. The V and J genes are TRBV28 and TRBJ2-7, with 10 bases that match TRBD2. V was clipped by 6 bases and J by 2 bases; unmatched bases: 7. CDR1 MDHEN and CDR2 SYDVKM come from the germline V gene. The CDR3 consists of 15 residues. The CDR3: CASRYSSGSTYEQYF. The CDR3 nucleotides are TGTGCCAGCAGGTACTCTAGCGGGAGCACCTACGAGCAGTACTTC.

This clonotype was counted ten times or more. The germline gene is not matched at one end of the junction; a read error may be the cause. The rearrangement uses TRBV5-1 and TRBJ2-1, with D possibly matching TRBD1 (5 bases). Germline V gene data show CDR1 as SGHRS and CDR2 as YFSETQ. The CDR3 loop spans 15 amino acids. The chain's CDR3 is CASSLAQGSYNEQFF. The CDR3 bases are TGTGCCAGCAGCTTAGCCCAGGGTTCCTACAATGAGCAGTTCTTC.

This rearrangement joins TRBV27 to TRBJ1-4, with TRBD1 matching 8 bases. The junction had 6 bases not matched to a gene; V was cut back by 6 bases and J by 3 bases. The CDR3 is 15 amino acids. The germline V gene encodes CDR1 MNHEY and CDR2 SMNVEV (reference sequence). The CDR3 sequence: CASSTGTGPNEKLFF. In nucleotides, the CDR3 is TGTGCCAGCAGCACCGGGACAGGCCCTAATGAAAAACTGTTTTTT.

The rearrangement joins TRBV10-3 to TRBJ2-1, with TRBD2 matching 11 bases. The junction had 0 bases not matched to a gene; V was cut back by 6 bases and J by 5 bases. CDR1 is ENHRY, CDR2 SYGVKD, per germline. The CDR3 totals 13 residues. CDR3 sequence (DNA): TGTGCCATCAGGGGACTAGCGGACAATGAGCAGTTCTTC. Translating gives CAIRGLADNEQFF.

This chain links TRBV20-1 with TRBJ2-3; the D gene is possibly TRBD1 (6 bases). This CDR3 is built from 14 residues. From germline, CDR1 is DFQATT and CDR2 SNEGSKA (reference sequence). With 6 bases removed from V and 5 bases from J, the gap between germline ends came to 18 bases. For the CDR3, the DNA is TGCAGTGCCCTGAAGGCAGGGGTGGGAGATACGCAGTATTTT. Its translation is CSALKAGVGDTQYF.

At least ten counts were recorded for this clonotype. The chain recombines TRBV5-1 with TRBJ2-5; 10 nucleotides align to TRBD2. The V and J ends lost 3 bases and 3 bases, in that order; junction bases with no gene match: 5. In germline, CDR1 is SGHRS, CDR2 YFSETQ. The CDR3 is 15 residues long. The DNA for the CDR3 is TGCGCCAGCAGCTCCCGACTAGCGGGTGAAGAGACCCAGTACTTC. It codes for CASSSRLAGEETQYF.